Listed below are T cell receptor beta chains from one sample, sequenced in a study of beta chain features in type 1 diabetes. TCRdb keeps only in-frame clones here, not all; method: immunoSEQ multiplex PCR. This sample has 130,000 to 150,000 clones, with around 50% found just once. Sequencing used Tregs from blood. These receptor sequences come from a man aged 18-30 years in good health. Each CDR3 is given with its conserved first and last residue. D genes are given only for firm matches. Some rows mark clone size as missing; the rest say once, few, many or name a class of expanded clone.

V	J	D	size	length	DNA	CDR3
TRBV6-5	TRBJ1-1	.	few	14	TGTGCCAGCAGTTACCAGGGCTGGGGCACTGAAGCTTTCTTT	CASSYQGWGTEAFF
TRBV5-4	TRBJ2-3	.	.	13	TGTGCCAGCAGCATACCGGTCACAGATACGCAGTATTTT	CASSIPVTDTQYF
TRBV7-2	TRBJ1-2	TRBD1	.	13	TGTGCCAGCAGCCCGGACAGGGATCATGGCTACACCTTC	CASSPDRDHGYTF
TRBV6-6	TRBJ1-5	TRBD1	few	14	TGTGCCAGTAAAGAGGGACAGGGCAATCAGCCCCAGCATTTT	CASKEGQGNQPQHF
TRBV5-1	TRBJ1-1	.	.	13	TGCGCCAGCAGCTTTCACCCGGAGACTGAAGCTTTCTTT	CASSFHPETEAFF
TRBV5-6	TRBJ1-5	TRBD1	.	14	TGTGCCAGCAGCTCCATTACAGGGGATCAGCCCCAGCATTTT	CASSSITGDQPQHF
TRBV5-1	TRBJ2-6	TRBD1	.	17	TGCGCCAGCAGCTTTACAGGGGCGAACTCTGGGGCCAACGTCCTGACTTTC	CASSFTGANSGANVLTF
TRBV29-1	TRBJ2-2	.	few	11	TGCAGCGTTCGGACAGCCGGGGAGCTGTTTTTT	CSVRTAGELFF
TRBV18	TRBJ2-1	.	few	13	TGTGCCAGCTCACCGGTACGGTACAATGAGCAGTTCTTC	CASSPVRYNEQFF
TRBV10-3	TRBJ2-3	TRBD2	.	13	TGTGCCGTCCAGTCCCTCCCGCGGGAGGCGCAGTATTTT	CAVQSLPREAQYF
TRBV23-1	TRBJ1-1	.	few	16	TGCGCCAGCAGTCAATCGGCTCTGATGGTCTCAACCGAAGCTTTCTTT	CASSQSALMVSTEAFF
TRBV6-1	TRBJ2-3	.	.	14	TGTGCCAGCACCCTCGGGACTCCCCTGGATACGCAGTATTTT	CASTLGTPLDTQYF
TRBV9	TRBJ2-2	TRBD2	.	13	TGTGCCAGCAGCTATAGGGACTACGGGGAGCTGTTTTTT	CASSYRDYGELFF
TRBV27	TRBJ2-1	.	once	11	TGTGCCAGCAGTCGCGGACACGAGCAGTTCTTC	CASSRGHEQFF
TRBV5-4	TRBJ1-2	TRBD1	.	13	TGTGCCAGCAGCACGACAGGGAGTTATGGCTACACCTTC	CASSTTGSYGYTF
TRBV9	TRBJ1-2	.	few	14	TGTGCCAGCAGCGTTAGTCCAGGGGAGCATGGCTACACCTTC	CASSVSPGEHGYTF
TRBV19	TRBJ2-1	.	.	12	TGTGCCAGTAGTTATTATTCCTATGAGCAGTTCTTC	CASSYYSYEQFF
TRBV28	TRBJ2-7	.	.	15	TGTGCCAGCAGTTCCTGGACAGAAAGCTCCTACGAGCAGTACTTC	CASSSWTESSYEQYF
TRBV5-1	TRBJ1-2	.	once	15	TGCGCCAGCAGCTTGGGACAGTCAATTAACTATGGCTACACCTTC	CASSLGQSINYGYTF